This T cell receptor beta chain was found in a study of beta chain features in type 1 diabetes. Across the whole study: Sorted cells numbering around 100,000,000 were examined across all samples. Study results and limitations: For type 1 diabetes patients, VDJ junctions showed fewer insertions and more deletions. For Type 1 diabetes patients, all four CD4+ subsets carried TCRB CDR3s that were moderately but significantly shorter. The cDNA sequencing approach could over-represent high-TCR-expressing cells.

Trimming took 3 bases from V and 2 from J, leaving 14 bases between them. Germline V gene data show CDR1 as MNHNS and CDR2 as SASEGT. The length of the CDR3 is 16 residues. Blood was collected once per donor into heparin, averaging around 120 mL. Expressed TCRB transcripts got sequenced, as all isolated RNA was reverse transcribed. The table came from immunoSEQ multiplex PCR; TCRdb's copy has only in-frame clones and leaves some out. This sample has more than 550,000 clones, with over 11% found just once. A note on this clone: Antigen: not known.

The TCR comes from a man aged 18 to 29 with type 1 diabetes. Sequenced sample: naive CD4+ T cells from blood. V usage is TRBV6-1 and J usage is TRBJ2-1, with D possibly matching TRBD1 (6 bases). The CDR3 DNA reads as TGTGCCAGCAGTGATCGGACAGCCGTCGCCTACAATGAGCAGTTCTTC. Protein sequence: CASSDRTAVAYNEQFF.